This T cell receptor beta chain was recovered during a study of T cell responses to AZD1222 COVID-19 vaccine. Findings of the study overall: Donors were largely white British and mainly female; clonal diversity was possibly underestimated.

Clones were read by immunoSEQ multiplex PCR, and TCRdb kept only the in-frame ones, dropping some. This sample has about 190,000 clones, with roughly 88% found just once. The CDR3 has 17 residues. Germline V gene sequence: CDR1 SGHAT, CDR2 FQNNGV. With V trimmed by 4 bases and J by 6 bases, 11 bases remained unmatched. Details on this clone: No antigen is known for it.

The sequence was collected from an adult in good health. The gene calls are TRBV11-2 and TRBJ2-2; TRBD2 agrees at 10 bases. This sample comprised peripheral blood, obtained on day 0 of AZD1222 vaccination. As DNA, the CDR3 is TGTGCCAGCAGCTATAAAACCGGGACTAGCGTCCCCGGGGAGCTGTTTTTT. Translating it yields CASSYKTGTSVPGELFF.